This T cell receptor (beta chain) emerged from a study of blood T cell repertoires in COVID-19. At the level of the study: In each case, the material was cDNA or gDNA derived from T cells, B-cell-depleted T cells, or PBMCs.

It was during active infection that Seattle patients were enrolled and then longitudinally followed. As processed by the authors: Reference gene primer amplification gave estimated nucleated cell counts. Assay used: immunoSEQ multiplex PCR; TCRdb lists only in-frame clones, some missing. The DNA gave D and trimming, while V, J and clone size come from that table. The table includes around 150,000 clones, 82% detected once. The specimen sequenced was peripheral blood. The receptor comes from a woman aged 40 to 50 with COVID-19, enrolled during active disease.

This chain's CDR3 is CANAGTGGGEQFF. CDR3 bases: TGTGCCAACGCCGGAACAGGGGGAGGGGAGCAGTTCTTC. This chain uses TRBV10-3 with TRBJ2-1, with D possibly TRBD1 on 8 matching bases. There are 13 residues in the CDR3. The germline V and J ends were trimmed by 10 bases and 10 bases, with 20 bases remaining between them. Germline V gene lookup returns CDR1 ENHRY and CDR2 SYGVKD.